One and the same sample provided the 24 T cell receptor beta chains below, sequenced in a study of blood T cell repertoires in COVID-19. The assay was immunoSEQ multiplex PCR, and TCRdb's table has in-frame clones only and misses some. The profile shows about 530,000 clones, about 88% of them singletons. Sequencing input: peripheral blood. These receptor sequences come from a woman between 45 and 65 years old with COVID-19, enrolled during active disease.

The rearrangement joins TRBV5-8 to TRBJ1-4, with a possible D match to TRBD1 (5 bases). Germline-derived CDR1 and CDR2 are SGHTS and YDEGEE. CDR3 length equals 12 residues. V was shortened by 2 bases and J by 13 bases, with 12 bases between the two germline ends. CDR3 residues: CASSFGQGILFF. CDR3 sequence (DNA): TGTGCCAGCAGCTTTGGGCAGGGAATACTGTTTTTT.

The J gene is TRBJ2-3, the V gene TRBV7-2; 8 nucleotides match TRBD2. The V segment lost 4 bases and the J segment 1 base; nucleotides outside the gene matches: 7. Germline V lookup: CDR1 SGHTA, CDR2 FQGNSA. There are 16 residues in the CDR3. CDR3 bases: TGTGCCAGCAGCTCCATAGCGGGGACCCGCACAGATACGCAGTATTTT. Its translation is CASSSIAGTRTDTQYF.

This sequence joins TRBV25-1 and TRBJ1-1; TRBD1 might be the D (6 bases). V was shortened by 8 bases and J by 2 bases, with 18 bases between the two germline ends. This CDR3 contains 15 residues. Germline V CDR1 and CDR2: MGHDK, SYGVNS. Here the CDR3 reads CASLGRRGANTEAFF. The CDR3, as DNA: TGTGCCAGCCTAGGAAGGCGGGGGGCTAACACTGAAGCTTTCTTT.

The table lists this clone with many counts. This rearrangement joins TRBV5-1 to TRBJ2-2; TRBD2 matches at 9 bases. Germline V gene lookup returns CDR1 SGHRS and CDR2 YFSETQ. The V gene end was trimmed by 0 bases and the J gene end by 3 bases; junction bases not matched to a gene: 3. This CDR3 is 16 amino acids long. In nucleotides, the CDR3 is TGCGCCAGCAGCTTGGAGGCTAGCGGGGACACCGGGGAGCTGTTTTTT. Its translation: CASSLEASGDTGELFF.

The chain is built from TRBV4-1 and TRBJ1-1; D remains ambiguous. V lost 4 bases, J lost 0 bases, and 15 bases lay in between. CDR3 length equals 16 residues. Germline V lookup: CDR1 MGHRA, CDR2 YSYEKL. CDR3 DNA sequence: TGCGCCAGCAGCCCCCATCCGTTGAGTTTGAACACTGAAGCTTTCTTT. Translating gives CASSPHPLSLNTEAFF.

The rearrangement links TRBV18 to TRBJ1-4; 7 bases match TRBD1. The J segment lost 0 bases and the V segment lost 5 bases, leaving 3 bases of the junction unmatched. Germline V gene data show CDR1 as KGHSH and CDR2 as LQKENI. This CDR3 is 15 amino acids long. The CDR3 protein is CASSRDRTTNEKLFF. In DNA form, the CDR3 reads TGTGCCAGCTCAAGGGACAGAACAACTAATGAAAAACTGTTTTTT. Full variable domain (outside the CDR3, taken from reference TRBV18 and TRBJ1-4): NAGVMQNPRHLVRRRGQEARLRCSPMKGHSHVYWYRQLPEEGLKFMVYLQKENIIDESGMPKERFSAEFPKEGPSILRIQQVVRGDSAAYFCASSRDRTTNEKLFFGSGTQLSVL.

The rearrangement links TRBV7-9 to TRBJ1-4; D gene ambiguous. The CDR3 consists of 15 residues. V was cut by 1 base and J by 5 bases, with 11 bases left in between. Germline V lookup: CDR1 SEHNR, CDR2 FQNEAQ (reference sequence). The CDR3 coding sequence is TGTGCCAGCAGCTTAGACCCCGGAGGGAATGAAAAACTGTTTTTT. Residues: CASSLDPGGNEKLFF.

This chain connects TRBV5-5 to TRBJ1-1, with TRBD1 identical over 7 bases. Germline assignment: CDR1 SGHKS and CDR2 YYEKEE (reference sequence). The trim removed 0 bases at V and 7 bases at J, leaving 3 bases unmatched. CDR3 length equals 13 residues. The CDR3 here is CASSLAGTVEAFF. The CDR3 DNA sequence: TGTGCCAGCAGCTTGGCGGGGACAGTTGAAGCTTTCTTT. The full variable domain, in which reference TRBV5-5 and TRBJ1-1 provide the parts outside the CDR3, is DAGVTQSPTHLIKTRGQQVTLRCSPISGHKSVSWYQQVLGQGPQFIFQYYEKEERGRGNFPDRFSARQFPNYSSELNVNALLLGDSALYLCASSLAGTVEAFFGQGTRLTVV.

This clone was recorded only once. As DNA, the CDR3 is TGTGCCAGCAGCGAACAGGCTCTAGCCAAAAACATTCAGTACTTC. It yields the protein CASSEQALAKNIQYF. V and J are TRBV9 and TRBJ2-4; D may be TRBD1 (5 bases). From germline, CDR1 is SGDLS and CDR2 YYNGEE. The CDR3 is made up of 15 amino acids. Trimming cost V 3 bases and J 0 bases, with 10 bases left between them.

The DNA for the CDR3 is TGTGCCAGCAGCCCCCTGACAGGGGGAGGTCAGCCCCAGCATTTT. This codes for CASSPLTGGGQPQHF. V and J are TRBV28 and TRBJ1-5; 9 bases agree with TRBD1. Germline lookup yields CDR1 MDHEN and CDR2 SYDVKM. V lost 6 bases and J lost 6; bases outside the gene matches: 9. The CDR3 loop spans 15 amino acids. The full variable domain, completed using reference TRBV28 and TRBJ1-5, is DVKVTQSSRYLVKRTGEKVFLECVQDMDHENMFWYRQDPGLGLRLIYFSYDVKMKEKGDIPEGYSVSREKKERFSLILESASTNQTSMYLCASSPLTGGGQPQHFGDGTRLSIL.

The chain has TRBV9 and TRBJ1-3; possibly TRBD1 for D (5 bases). The CDR3 is 15 residues long. Trimming took 4 bases from V and 4 from J, leaving 15 bases between them. From germline, CDR1 is SGDLS and CDR2 YYNGEE. In DNA form, the CDR3 reads TGTGCCAGCAGCACTACTACTGGGGCAGGAAACACCATATATTTT. Its translation is CASSTTTGAGNTIYF.

This clone has a handful of counts. The chain combines TRBV19 with TRBJ1-6; TRBD1 might be the D (6 bases). The germline V gene encodes CDR1 LNHDA and CDR2 SQIVND (reference sequence). V shed 7 bases and J shed 14 bases, with 21 bases lying between them. CDR3 length: 14 residues. The CDR3 bases are TGTGCCAGTACCAACCCCGGGACATCCGCTACCCTCCACTTT. It translates to CASTNPGTSATLHF.

The chain recombines TRBV7-2 with TRBJ1-4; D remains ambiguous. Trimming pared 4 bases from V and 2 bases from J, leaving 8 bases between. The CDR3 spans 14 residues. Germline assignment: CDR1 SGHTA and CDR2 FQGNSA. The CDR3 DNA follows: TGTGCCAGCAGCTCCACGACTACTAATGAAAAACTGTTTTTT. Residues: CASSSTTTNEKLFF.

The V gene is TRBV19, the J gene TRBJ2-3, with 7 bases matching TRBD2. Per germline, CDR1 LNHDA and CDR2 SQIVND (reference sequence). The CDR3 consists of 13 residues. V lost 6 bases and J lost 5; bases outside the gene matches: 5. CDR3: CASSERGLDTQYF. CDR3 nucleotides: TGTGCCAGTAGCGAGCGGGGTTTAGATACGCAGTATTTT.

The chain links TRBV6-5 to TRBJ1-5, with 8 bases lining up with TRBD1. Germline CDR1 and CDR2: MNHEY and SVGAGI. This CDR3 region has 14 residues. With V trimmed by 5 bases and J by 3 bases, 3 bases remained unmatched. The CDR3 reads CASSPDRVNQPQHF. The CDR3 DNA is TGTGCCAGCAGTCCGGACAGGGTCAATCAGCCCCAGCATTTT.

The chain uses TRBV25-1 and TRBJ1-2; 7 bases are a match to TRBD1. The V segment lost 3 bases and the J segment 4 bases; nucleotides outside the gene matches: 11. This CDR3 is built from 16 residues. Germline CDR1 reads MGHDK; CDR2 reads SYGVNS. As DNA, the CDR3 is TGTGCCAGCAGTGATCGGAACTCGGGACAGATCTATGGCTACACCTTC. Its translation: CASSDRNSGQIYGYTF.

This chain joins TRBV5-6 and TRBJ1-2; D remains ambiguous. The V end was cut by 3 bases, the J end by 4 bases, with 13 bases between. The germline V gene encodes CDR1 SGHDT and CDR2 YYEEEE. This CDR3 contains 14 residues. This chain's CDR3 is CASSYPDGLYGYTF. Written as DNA, the CDR3 is TGTGCCAGCAGCTACCCGGACGGACTCTATGGCTACACCTTC.

A single count supports this clone. The chain employs TRBV19 and TRBJ2-4, with TRBD1 matching 9 bases. J lost 1 base, V lost 2 bases, and 9 bases had no gene match. CDR3 length equals 18 residues. Germline CDR1 LNHDA, CDR2 SQIVND (reference sequence). CDR3 in amino acids: CASSILGTGQKAKNIQYF. In nucleotides, the CDR3 is TGTGCCAGTAGTATATTAGGGACAGGGCAGAAGGCCAAAAACATTCAGTACTTC.

J is TRBJ2-5 and V is TRBV5-1; 10 positions agree with TRBD2. V shed 3 bases, J shed 3 bases, and the junction held 2 bases outside the gene matches. Germline loops: CDR1 SGHRS, CDR2 YFSETQ. This CDR3 comprises 14 residues. CDR3 bases: TGCGCCAGCAGCTCTGGGACTAGCGAAGAGACCCAGTACTTC. Protein: CASSSGTSEETQYF.

V gene TRBV6-5 combines with J gene TRBJ1-4; TRBD1 matches at 9 bases. Unmatched junction bases numbered 6, after V lost 10 bases and J lost 6 bases. Germline lookup yields CDR1 MNHEY and CDR2 SVGAGI. This CDR3 has 13 amino acids. The CDR3 spells CATERQGDEKLFF. The CDR3 nucleotides are TGTGCCACTGAGAGACAGGGGGATGAAAAACTGTTTTTT.

J is TRBJ1-5 and V is TRBV7-9; 7 bases align to TRBD1. J gave up 0 bases and V 3 bases, and 2 bases lay outside the gene matches. Germline-derived CDR1 and CDR2 are SEHNR and FQNEAQ (reference sequence). This CDR3 has 15 residues. Written as DNA, the CDR3 is TGTGCCAGCAGCTTGGGACAGAATAGCAATCAGCCCCAGCATTTT. Translated: CASSLGQNSNQPQHF.

The gene calls are TRBV24-1 and TRBJ1-1, with 10 nucleotides matching TRBD1. Germline V gene data show CDR1 as KGHDR and CDR2 as SFDVKD. The length of the CDR3 is 16 residues. V lost 8 bases to trimming and J lost 2 bases; unmatched junction nucleotides: 10. The DNA for the CDR3 is TGTGCCACCAAGGGAACCGGGACAGGGGAAAACACTGAAGCTTTCTTT. Protein sequence: CATKGTGTGENTEAFF.

This chain connects TRBV3-1 (or the pseudogene TRBV3-2) to TRBJ2-5; TRBD2 aligns across 8 bases. The CDR3 has 17 residues. V shed 0 bases, J shed 1 base, and the junction held 7 bases outside the gene matches. Germline V gives CDR1 LGHDT, CDR2 YNNKEL (reference sequence). CDR3 DNA: TGTGCCAGCAGCCAAGAAATGGTAGCGGGGATCCAAGAGACCCAGTACTTC. Translating gives CASSQEMVAGIQETQYF.

For this clone: Other nucleotide sequences in the sample specify the same CDR3. This sequence joins TRBV4-1 and TRBJ1-1; 8 bases map to TRBD1. Germline CDR1 reads MGHRA; CDR2 reads YSYEKL. Trimming at V came to 6 bases and at J to 5 bases, leaving 2 bases not matched to a gene. The CDR3 covers 12 residues. CDR3: CASSTGGTEAFF. The CDR3 bases are TGCGCCAGCAGTACAGGGGGGACTGAAGCTTTCTTT.